What follows are 5 T cell receptor beta chains derived from one specimen sequenced in a study of response to subunit inactivated influenza vaccine. TCRdb called the RT-PCR reads again in MiXCR, with one record for every CDR3 protein. The data hold more than 550,000 distinct CDR3 sequences, with approximately 10% observed a single time. Sequenced material: PBMCs from blood, taken on the day of vaccination. The receptors originated from a man in his fifties who received an inactivated influenza vaccine.

This clonotype occurred a few times. CDR3 nucleotides: TGTGCCAGCAGGAGCGGGGACAACAATGAGCAGTTCTTC. It yields the protein CASRSGDNNEQFF. This chain joins TRBV12-3 or TRBV12-4 and TRBJ2-1; the D gene is possibly TRBD2 (7 bases). V lost 6 bases and J 5 bases, leaving 11 bases between the germline ends. The CDR3 spans 13 residues.

This chain links TRBV7-6 with TRBJ1-4; possibly TRBD1 for D (6 bases). CDR1 and CDR2 (germline): SGHVS, FNYEAQ. The CDR3 loop spans 16 amino acids. V was cut by 5 bases and J by 2 bases, with 15 bases left in between. The CDR3 loop reads CASSPSVQGTNEKLFF. CDR3 sequence (DNA): TGTGCCAGCAGCCCGTCGGTGCAGGGGACTAATGAAAAACTGTTTTTT.

The sample holds a few counts of this clonotype. The gene calls are TRBV7-2 and TRBJ1-1; D gene uncertain. The length of the CDR3 is 16 residues. Germline V gene data show CDR1 as SGHTA and CDR2 as FQGNSA. V was cut by 3 bases and J by 4 bases, with 18 bases left in between. CDR3 sequence: CASSFTYGVRTTEAFF. CDR3 DNA sequence: TGTGCCAGCAGCTTCACCTACGGGGTCCGCACCACTGAAGCTTTCTTT.

There are many counts of this clonotype. The chain combines TRBV7-9 with TRBJ2-3, with D uncertain. V was clipped by 6 bases and J by 2 bases, with 18 bases between them. The CDR3 consists of 16 residues. Germline V gene data show CDR1 as SEHNR and CDR2 as FQNEAQ (reference sequence). Written as DNA, the CDR3 is TGTGCCAGCAGGAAACTCAATCCTCGGAACACAGATACGCAGTATTTT. It yields the protein CASRKLNPRNTDTQYF.

The rearrangement uses TRBV12-3 or TRBV12-4 and TRBJ2-7, with 8 bases identical to TRBD1. The CDR3 consists of 13 residues. V trimming: 2 bases; J trimming: 11 bases; junction bases outside the gene matches: 8. CDR3 nucleotides: TGTGCCAGCAGTTTAACCGGGACAGGCCTCAAGTACTTC. This encodes CASSLTGTGLKYF.